This note documents a single T cell receptor (beta chain) sequence. Its cognate antigen is unknown. Clones were read by immunoSEQ multiplex PCR, and TCRdb kept only the in-frame ones, dropping some. The sample has more than 90,000 clones; 85% to 95% are singletons. This CDR3 contains 14 residues. Between the trimmed V and J ends, which lost 7 bases and 4 bases, there was a span of 14 bases. Germline CDR1 SNHLY, CDR2 FYNNEI. The data were obtained in a study of graft-versus-host responses after intestinal transplantation. Study information: Anti-thymocyte globulin induction preceded two to four years of tacrolimus and steroid maintenance in all recipients.

Findings and limits, study-wide: GvH clones turned up in recipient marrow; some had shown up first in ileum or blood. GvH clone levels peaked in circulation, and this peak was associated with early post-transplant HvG declines.

This TCR was recovered from a human donor who was the organ donor for an intestinal transplant. The chain carries TRBV2 and TRBJ2-1; TRBD2 might be the D (6 bases). This specimen was unstimulated CD8+ T cells sorted from spleen or lymph node cells, taken before transplant. The CDR3 loop is CASKAGPSYNEQFF. The CDR3 bases are TGTGCCAGCAAGGCGGGACCGTCTTACAATGAGCAGTTCTTC.